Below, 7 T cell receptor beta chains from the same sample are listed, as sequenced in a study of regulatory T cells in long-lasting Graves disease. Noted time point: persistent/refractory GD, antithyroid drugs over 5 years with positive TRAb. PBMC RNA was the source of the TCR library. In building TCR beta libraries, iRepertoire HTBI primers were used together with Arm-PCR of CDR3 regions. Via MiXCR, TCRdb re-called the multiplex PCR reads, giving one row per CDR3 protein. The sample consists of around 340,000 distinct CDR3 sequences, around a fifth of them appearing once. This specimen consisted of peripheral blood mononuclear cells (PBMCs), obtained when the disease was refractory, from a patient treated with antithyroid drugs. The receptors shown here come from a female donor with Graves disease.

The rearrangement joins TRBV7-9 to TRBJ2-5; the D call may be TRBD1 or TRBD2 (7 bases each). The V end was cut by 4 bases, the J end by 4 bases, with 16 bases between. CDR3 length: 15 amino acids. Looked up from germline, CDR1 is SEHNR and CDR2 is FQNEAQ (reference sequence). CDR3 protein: CASSSARGGIETQYF. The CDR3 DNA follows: TGTGCCAGCAGCTCTGCCAGGGGGGGCATAGAGACCCAGTACTTC.

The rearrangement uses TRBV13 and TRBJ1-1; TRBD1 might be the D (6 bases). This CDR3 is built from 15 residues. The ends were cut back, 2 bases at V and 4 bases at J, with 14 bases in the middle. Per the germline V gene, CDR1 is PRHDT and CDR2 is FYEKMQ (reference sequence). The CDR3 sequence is CASSLNRVGTTEAFF. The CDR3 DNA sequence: TGTGCCAGCAGCTTAAACAGGGTGGGTACCACTGAAGCTTTCTTT.

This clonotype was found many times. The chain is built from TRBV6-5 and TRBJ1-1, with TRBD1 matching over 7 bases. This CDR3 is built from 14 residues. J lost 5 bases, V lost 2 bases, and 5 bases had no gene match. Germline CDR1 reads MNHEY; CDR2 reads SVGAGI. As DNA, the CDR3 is TGTGCCAGCAGTTACGGGTACAGGGGTACTGAAGCTTTCTTT. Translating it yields CASSYGYRGTEAFF.

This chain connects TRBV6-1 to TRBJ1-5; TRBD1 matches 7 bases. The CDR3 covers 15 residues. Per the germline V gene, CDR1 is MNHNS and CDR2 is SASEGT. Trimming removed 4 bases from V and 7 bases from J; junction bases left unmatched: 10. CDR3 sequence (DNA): TGTGCCAGCAGTGCTGGGGACAGAGTTAACCAGCCCCAGCATTTT. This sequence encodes CASSAGDRVNQPQHF.

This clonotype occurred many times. DNA for the CDR3: TGTGCCAGCAGCTTAGACCCAGGGACAGTCGGAGAGACCCAGTACTTC. Translated, it gives CASSLDPGTVGETQYF. The chain is built from TRBV7-6 and TRBJ2-5, with 7 nucleotides matching TRBD1. This CDR3 has 16 residues. Germline assignment: CDR1 SGHVS and CDR2 FNYEAQ. V shed 1 base and J 4 bases; nucleotides not matched to a gene: 9.

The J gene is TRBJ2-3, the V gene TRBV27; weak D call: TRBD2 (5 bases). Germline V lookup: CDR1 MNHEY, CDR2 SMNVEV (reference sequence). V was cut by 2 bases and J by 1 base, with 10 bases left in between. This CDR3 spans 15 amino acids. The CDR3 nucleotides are TGTGCCAGCAGTTTACCGAATAGCGGCACAGATACGCAGTATTTT. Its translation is CASSLPNSGTDTQYF.

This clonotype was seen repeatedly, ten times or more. CDR3 amino acids: CATQEVGNSPLHF. The CDR3 DNA sequence: TGTGCCACCCAGGAAGTGGGGAATTCACCCCTCCACTTT. This rearrangement joins TRBV6-1 to TRBJ1-6; D not certain. The CDR3 loop spans 13 amino acids. The germline V gene has CDR1 MNHNS and CDR2 SASEGT. The ends were cut back, 10 bases at V and 7 bases at J, with 14 bases in the middle.